The 15 T cell receptor beta chains below come from one sample, sequenced in a study of T cells after posttransplantation cyclophosphamide. The repertoire was sequenced with immunoSEQ multiplex PCR; TCRdb's copy has only in-frame clones and lacks some. The sample shows more than 40,000 clones, none of them appearing just once. The sample consisted of PBMCs. These receptors were collected from a man in his forties in good health, CMV-negative, and a related stem cell transplant donor.

At least ten counts were recorded for this clone. V usage is TRBV29-1 and J usage is TRBJ2-3; D not certain. The CDR3 length is 14 residues. The germline V and J ends were trimmed by 7 bases and 10 bases, with 24 bases remaining between them. Germline V gene sequence: CDR1 SQVTM, CDR2 ANQGSEA. The CDR3 sequence: CSGEIGAPTPSQYF. CDR3 DNA sequence: TGCAGCGGTGAGATCGGAGCCCCGACCCCGTCGCAGTATTTT.

This clone appeared many times. The rearrangement joins TRBV15 to TRBJ2-1; TRBD2 matches 16 bases. The junction had 5 bases not matched to a gene; V was cut back by 5 bases and J by 10 bases. Germline CDR1 and CDR2: LNHNV and YYDKDF (reference sequence). The CDR3 sequence is 15 residues long. The CDR3 loop is CATSLGTSGREEQFF. The CDR3 bases are TGTGCCACCAGCCTCGGGACTAGCGGGAGGGAAGAGCAGTTCTTC. Variable domain in full (rest from reference TRBV15 and TRBJ2-1): DAMVIQNPRYQVTQFGKPVTLSCSQTLNHNVMYWYQQKSSQAPKLLFHYYDKDFNNEADTPDNFQSRRPNTSFCFLDIRSPGLGDTAMYLCATSLGTSGREEQFFGPGTRLTVL.

This clone occurred many times. The genes are TRBV11-2 and TRBJ2-7, with 10 bases aligning to TRBD2. Trimming removed 1 base from V and 4 bases from J; junction bases left unmatched: 4. CDR1 is SGHAT, CDR2 FQNNGV, per germline. This CDR3 is 15 amino acids long. The chain's CDR3 is CASSLGASGSYEQYF. CDR3 DNA sequence: TGTGCCAGCAGCTTAGGGGCTAGCGGGAGTTACGAGCAGTACTTC.

In this sample, this clone turned up many times. V gene TRBV4-1 combines with J gene TRBJ1-5; D ambiguous. Germline lookup yields CDR1 MGHRA and CDR2 YSYEKL. The V and J ends lost 0 bases and 7 bases respectively, with 7 bases between them. This CDR3 is 13 amino acids long. CDR3 nucleotide sequence: TGCGCCAGCAGCCAAGACCCGGGGCAGCCCCAGCATTTT. It is translated as CASSQDPGQPQHF.

This clone was counted at least ten times. The V call is TRBV5-1, the J call TRBJ2-5; possible D gene TRBD1, 6 bases. V was cut by 4 bases and J by 3 bases, with 13 bases left in between. Germline V gene sequence: CDR1 SGHRS, CDR2 YFSETQ. This CDR3 spans 14 amino acids. The CDR3 reads CASSRRQVEETQYF. The CDR3 coding sequence is TGCGCCAGCAGCCGAAGACAGGTCGAAGAGACCCAGTACTTC. The variable domain in full, with the rest retrieved from reference TRBV5-1 and TRBJ2-5, is KAGVTQTPRYLIKTRGQQVTLSCSPISGHRSVSWYQQTPGQGLQFLFEYFSETQRNKGNFPGRFSGRQFSNSRSEMNVSTLELGDSALYLCASSRRQVEETQYFGPGTRLLVL.

Ten or more counts support this clone. V usage is TRBV5-8 and J usage is TRBJ2-6, with 8 bases identical to TRBD1. The germline V gene encodes CDR1 SGHTS and CDR2 YDEGEE. This CDR3 is 17 amino acids long. Unmatched junction bases numbered 6, after V lost 4 bases and J lost 0 bases. The CDR3 DNA is TGTGCCAGCAGCCCGGACAGGGAGTTCTCTGGGGCCAACGTCCTGACTTTC. This encodes CASSPDREFSGANVLTF. The whole variable domain, filled in from reference TRBV5-8 and TRBJ2-6, reads EAGVTQSPTHLIKTRGQQATLRCSPISGHTSVYWYQQALGLGLQFLLWYDEGEERNRGNFPPRFSGRQFPNYSSELNVNALELEDSALYLCASSPDREFSGANVLTFGAGSRLTVL.

This clone was counted at least ten times. The V and J genes are TRBV7-9 and TRBJ1-3; tentatively, D is TRBD1 (5 bases). Germline loops: CDR1 SEHNR, CDR2 FQNEAQ (reference sequence). Trimming left V 11 bases short and J 5 bases short, with 22 bases between. The CDR3 is made up of 15 amino acids. The CDR3 protein is CAASGGGLLRNTIYF. In nucleotides, the CDR3 is TGTGCCGCCTCTGGGGGGGGACTACTCAGAAACACCATATATTTT.

This clone has ten or more counts. V gene TRBV19 combines with J gene TRBJ2-3, with a tentative D call TRBD2 (6 bases). The V gene lost 4 bases and the J gene lost 14 bases, with 16 bases spanning the gap. The germline V gene has CDR1 LNHDA and CDR2 SQIVND (reference sequence). The CDR3 consists of 12 residues. The CDR3 DNA reads as TGTGCCAGTAGTACGTCGGGACTCCAGAGGTATTTT. This sequence encodes CASSTSGLQRYF.

Ten or more counts support this clone. This chain links TRBV6-4 with TRBJ2-2, with 8 nucleotides matching TRBD1. The V and J ends lost 0 bases and 3 bases, in that order; junction bases with no gene match: 3. Germline V CDR1 and CDR2: MRHNA, SNTAGT. This CDR3 is built from 16 residues. The CDR3 DNA is TGTGCCAGCAGTGACTCGTCCAGGGGGCACACCGGGGAGCTGTTTTTT. Its protein product is CASSDSSRGHTGELFF.

This clone appeared many times. The rearrangement joins TRBV7-8 to TRBJ1-1, with TRBD1 identical over 10 bases. Germline CDR1 is SGHVS and CDR2 is FQNEAQ. This CDR3 comprises 16 residues. Trimming cost V 4 bases and J 6 bases; bases outside gene matches: 11. The CDR3 sequence is CASSSEKDRGKPEAFF. The CDR3 bases are TGTGCCAGCAGCTCGGAGAAGGACAGGGGGAAGCCTGAAGCTTTCTTT.

This chain uses TRBV9 with TRBJ2-3; 7 bases match TRBD2. V trimming: 4 bases; J trimming: 0 bases; junction bases outside the gene matches: 5. CDR1 is SGDLS and CDR2 is YYNGEE in the germline V gene. This CDR3 spans 15 amino acids. The CDR3 loop reads CASSLTSQSTDTQYF. The CDR3 DNA follows: TGTGCCAGCAGCCTGACTAGCCAGAGCACAGATACGCAGTATTTT.

This clone was seen many times. The V gene is TRBV18, the J gene TRBJ1-1, with TRBD1 matching over 10 bases. Germline CDR1 reads KGHSH; CDR2 reads LQKENI. The CDR3 is 15 residues long. Trimming cost V 2 bases and J 4 bases; bases outside gene matches: 4. The CDR3 loop is CASSPIRDRGTEAFF. The CDR3 DNA sequence: TGTGCCAGCTCACCAATAAGGGACAGGGGCACTGAAGCTTTCTTT. Looking up the rest from reference TRBV18 and TRBJ1-1 gives the full variable domain: NAGVMQNPRHLVRRRGQEARLRCSPMKGHSHVYWYRQLPEEGLKFMVYLQKENIIDESGMPKERFSAEFPKEGPSILRIQQVVRGDSAAYFCASSPIRDRGTEAFFGQGTRLTVV.

This chain uses TRBV13 with TRBJ2-1; 11 bases match TRBD2. The length of the CDR3 is 18 residues. V was pared by 2 bases and J by 4 bases, with 10 bases of the junction left unmatched. Germline V gene lookup returns CDR1 PRHDT and CDR2 FYEKMQ (reference sequence). As DNA, the CDR3 is TGTGCCAGCAGCTTAAAGCTAGCGGGAGGCCCCATATACAATGAGCAGTTCTTC. Residues: CASSLKLAGGPIYNEQFF.

This clone was counted ten times or more. V gene TRBV7-9 combines with J gene TRBJ1-1; possible D gene TRBD1, 6 bases. Trimming stripped 6 bases from V and 5 bases from J, with 22 bases between. Germline V gene sequence: CDR1 SEHNR, CDR2 FQNEAQ (reference sequence). CDR3 length: 16 amino acids. This chain's CDR3 is CASSSTSRGFQTEAFF. The CDR3 region has the DNA TGTGCCAGCAGTTCCACCAGCAGGGGATTTCAGACTGAAGCTTTCTTT.

Many counts were recorded for this clone. The chain combines TRBV5-1 with TRBJ2-2; the D is unclear. This CDR3 comprises 14 residues. Germline lookup yields CDR1 SGHRS and CDR2 YFSETQ. Trimming removed 0 bases from V and 1 base from J, with 4 bases in between. This chain's CDR3 is CASSLALNTGELFF. The CDR3 nucleotides are TGCGCCAGCAGCTTGGCCCTGAACACCGGGGAGCTGTTTTTT.